This T cell receptor (beta chain) emerged from a study of identical twins. Trimming left V 1 base short and J 7 bases short, with 13 bases between. This CDR3 region has 14 residues. Germline V gives CDR1 DFQATT, CDR2 SNEGSKA (reference sequence). Via MiXCR, TCRdb re-called the 5' RACE reads, giving one row per CDR3 protein. The sample records 500,000 to 550,000 distinct CDR3 sequences, 20% to 25% being singletons. The data were also submitted as part of a second study, on T cells expressing NK-cell markers. From that study: An anti-gamma-delta TCR antibody confined sorting to alpha-beta TCR T cells across several of the experiments.

This sequence originates from a young woman in good health. V usage is TRBV20-1 and J usage is TRBJ2-2, with D tentatively TRBD1 (5 bases). The material sequenced was CD4+ T cells sorted from blood. In DNA form, the CDR3 reads TGCAGTGCTAGAGTTTCAGGGAAGGGCGGGGAGCTGTTTTTT. It translates to CSARVSGKGGELFF.